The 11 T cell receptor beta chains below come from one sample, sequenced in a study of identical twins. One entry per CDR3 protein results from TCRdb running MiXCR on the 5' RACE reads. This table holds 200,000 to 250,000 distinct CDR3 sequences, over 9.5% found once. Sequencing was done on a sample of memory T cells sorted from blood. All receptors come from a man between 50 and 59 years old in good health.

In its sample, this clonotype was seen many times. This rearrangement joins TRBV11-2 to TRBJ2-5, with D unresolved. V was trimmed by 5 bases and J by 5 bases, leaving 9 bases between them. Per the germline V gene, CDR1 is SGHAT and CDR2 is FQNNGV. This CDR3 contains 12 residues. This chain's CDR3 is CASSLPGETQYF. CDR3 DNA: TGTGCCAGCAGCCTACCTGGGGAGACCCAGTACTTC.

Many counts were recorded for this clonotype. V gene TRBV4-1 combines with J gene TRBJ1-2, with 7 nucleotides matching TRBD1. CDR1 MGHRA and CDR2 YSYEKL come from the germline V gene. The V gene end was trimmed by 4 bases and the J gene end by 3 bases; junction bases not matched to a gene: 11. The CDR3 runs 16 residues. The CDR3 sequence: CASSLIGRGRDYGYTF. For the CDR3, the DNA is TGCGCCAGCAGCCTCATCGGAAGGGGGCGGGACTATGGCTACACCTTC.

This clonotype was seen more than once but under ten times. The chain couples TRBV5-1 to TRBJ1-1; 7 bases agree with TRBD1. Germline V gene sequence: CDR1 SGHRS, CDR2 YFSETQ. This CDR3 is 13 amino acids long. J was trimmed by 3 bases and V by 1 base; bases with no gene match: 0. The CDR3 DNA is TGCGCCAGCAGCTTGAGGGGGCACACTGAAGCTTTCTTT. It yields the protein CASSLRGHTEAFF.

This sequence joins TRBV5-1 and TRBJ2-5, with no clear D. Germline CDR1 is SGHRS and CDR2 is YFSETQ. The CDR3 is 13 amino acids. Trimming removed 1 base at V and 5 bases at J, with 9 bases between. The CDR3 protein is CASSLSTHETQYF. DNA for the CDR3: TGCGCCAGCAGCTTGAGTACCCACGAGACCCAGTACTTC.

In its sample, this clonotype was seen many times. CDR3 in amino acids: CASSQDRVGELFF. In nucleotides, the CDR3 is TGCGCCAGCAGCCAAGACAGGGTCGGGGAGCTGTTTTTT. The V and J genes are TRBV4-3 and TRBJ2-2; TRBD1 might be the D (5 bases). The CDR3 has 13 amino acids. V lost 0 bases and J lost 7, with 6 bases in between. Germline CDR1 is LGHNA and CDR2 is YSLEER.

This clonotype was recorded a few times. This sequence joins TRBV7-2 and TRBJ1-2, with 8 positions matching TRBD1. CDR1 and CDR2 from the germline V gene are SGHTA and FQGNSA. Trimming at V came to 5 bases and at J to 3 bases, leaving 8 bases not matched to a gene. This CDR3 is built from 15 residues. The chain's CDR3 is CASSHGTGGHYGYTF. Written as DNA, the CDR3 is TGTGCCAGCAGCCACGGGACAGGTGGTCACTATGGCTACACCTTC. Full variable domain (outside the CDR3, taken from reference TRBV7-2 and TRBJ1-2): GAGVSQSPSNKVTEKGKDVELRCDPISGHTALYWYRQSLGQGLEFLIYFQGNSAPDKSGLPSDRFSAERTGGSVSTLTIQRTQQEDSAVYLCASSHGTGGHYGYTFGSGTRLTVV.

CDR3 loop: CASSSLAGGFGANVLTF. The CDR3 region has the DNA TGTGCCAGCAGCTCACTAGCGGGTGGGTTCGGGGCCAACGTCCTGACTTTC. This chain connects TRBV7-2 to TRBJ2-6; 9 bases are a match to TRBD2. CDR1 SGHTA and CDR2 FQGNSA come from the germline V gene. V shed 4 bases and J 4 bases; nucleotides not matched to a gene: 8. The CDR3 sequence is 17 residues long.

The CDR3 region has the DNA TGTGCCAGCAGCTTTGAGGGAGGGCGAGGCACAGATACGCAGTATTTT. This gives the protein CASSFEGGRGTDTQYF. The chain combines TRBV7-9 with TRBJ2-3; 7 nucleotides align to TRBD2. Germline CDR1 and CDR2: SEHNR and FQNEAQ (reference sequence). This CDR3 contains 16 residues. V was pared by 3 bases and J by 1 base, with 7 bases of the junction left unmatched. The full variable domain, rest sourced from reference TRBV7-9 and TRBJ2-3, is DTGVSQNPRHKITKRGQNVTFRCDPISEHNRLYWYRQTLGQGPEFLTYFQNEAQLEKSRLLSDRFSAERPKGSFSTLEIQRTEQGDSAMYLCASSFEGGRGTDTQYFGPGTRLTVL.

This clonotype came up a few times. The CDR3 DNA reads as TGTGCCATCAGGGCGGGGCCTCAAGAGACCCAGTACTTC. Translating it yields CAIRAGPQETQYF. This chain connects TRBV10-3 to TRBJ2-5; D is possibly TRBD2 (6 bases). Germline lookup yields CDR1 ENHRY and CDR2 SYGVKD. The CDR3 is 13 residues long. Trimming stripped 6 bases from V and 2 bases from J, with 10 bases between.

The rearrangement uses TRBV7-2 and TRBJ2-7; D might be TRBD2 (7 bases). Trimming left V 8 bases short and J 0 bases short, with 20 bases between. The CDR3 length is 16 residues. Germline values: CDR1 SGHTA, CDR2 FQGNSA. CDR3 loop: CASLSQGGGGSYEQYF. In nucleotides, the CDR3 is TGTGCCAGCCTATCCCAGGGAGGGGGGGGCTCCTACGAGCAGTACTTC.

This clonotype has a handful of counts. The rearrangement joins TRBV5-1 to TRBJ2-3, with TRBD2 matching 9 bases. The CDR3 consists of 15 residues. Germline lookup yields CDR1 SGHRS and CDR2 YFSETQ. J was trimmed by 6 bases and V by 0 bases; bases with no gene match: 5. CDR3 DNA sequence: TGCGCCAGCAGCTTGGATGCGGGGGGGATGGATACGCAGTATTTT. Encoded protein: CASSLDAGGMDTQYF.